The next 20 T cell receptor beta chains were all read from a single sample in a study of neurological immune-mediated disorders. TCRdb ran MiXCR on the 5' RACE reads and lists one entry per CDR3 protein. The data show about 95,000 distinct CDR3 sequences, roughly 3.5% seen once. The sequencing sample was made of PBMCs. These receptors came from a woman younger than 30 with multiple sclerosis.

The sample holds many counts of this clonotype. The chain uses TRBV15 and TRBJ2-7; no clear D. This CDR3 is 14 amino acids long. The V gene's germline CDR1 is LNHNV and CDR2 YYDKDF (reference sequence). Between the trimmed V and J ends, which lost 4 bases and 7 bases, there was a span of 17 bases. DNA for the CDR3: TGTGCCACCAGCACCAGCCCCCGTGGGTGGGAGCAGTACTTC. As protein: CATSTSPRGWEQYF.

This clonotype was picked up a small number of times. This rearrangement joins TRBV29-1 to TRBJ2-2, with D possibly called TRBD1 or TRBD2 (5 bases each). Looked up from germline, CDR1 is SQVTM and CDR2 is ANQGSEA. Trimming stripped 7 bases from V and 4 bases from J, with 16 bases between. The CDR3 contains 14 residues. CDR3 sequence (DNA): TGCAGCGCCCAACCGGGACCTACCACCGGGGAGCTGTTTTTT. It translates to CSAQPGPTTGELFF.

This clonotype was recorded at least ten times. The V call is TRBV29-1, the J call TRBJ2-7, with 9 positions matching TRBD2. J was trimmed by 9 bases and V by 4 bases; bases with no gene match: 16. The germline V gene encodes CDR1 SQVTM and CDR2 ANQGSEA. This CDR3 comprises 15 residues. CDR3 coding DNA: TGCAGCGTTGGTAGAGAACTAGCGGGCATACGTGTGCAGTACTTC. This translates into CSVGRELAGIRVQYF.

In its sample, this clonotype was seen many times. The chain couples TRBV20-1 to TRBJ1-4, with D tentatively TRBD1 (6 bases). This CDR3 comprises 15 residues. In germline, CDR1 is DFQATT, CDR2 SNEGSKA (reference sequence). Trimming took off 3 bases at V and 2 bases at J, with 13 bases between the two ends. The CDR3 loop is CSARIERGTNEKLFF. The DNA of the CDR3 is TGCAGTGCTAGGATAGAGAGGGGGACTAATGAAAAACTGTTTTTT.

This clonotype was seen at least ten times. J is TRBJ1-2 and V is TRBV5-5; D gene ambiguous. The germline gives CDR1 SGHKS, CDR2 YYEKEE (reference sequence). The CDR3 is made up of 14 amino acids. V shed 2 bases and J shed 1 base, with 9 bases lying between them. For the CDR3, the DNA is TGTGCCAGCAGCTTACCGGGATTTAACTATGGCTACACCTTC. Residues: CASSLPGFNYGYTF.

The table lists this clonotype with many counts. The V gene is TRBV4-3, the J gene TRBJ2-7; D gene ambiguous. Deletions cut 0 bases from V and 2 bases from J, with 8 bases between. Germline loops: CDR1 LGHNA, CDR2 YSLEER. CDR3 length: 14 residues. For the CDR3, the DNA is TGCGCCAGCAGCCAAGACAGGTCCCCCTACGAGCAGTACTTC. The encoded protein is CASSQDRSPYEQYF.

This clonotype was found many times. V and J are TRBV5-4 and TRBJ2-1; D not resolved. V shed 6 bases and J shed 6 bases, with 13 bases lying between them. The CDR3 runs to 13 residues. Germline lookup yields CDR1 SGHNT and CDR2 YYREEE (reference sequence). CDR3 sequence: CASTQRLGNEQFF. The DNA of the CDR3 is TGTGCCAGCACCCAAAGGTTGGGCAATGAGCAGTTCTTC.

The table lists this clonotype with many counts. V is TRBV5-1 and J is TRBJ2-7, with 8 bases matching TRBD2. Germline trimming cut 2 bases from V and 3 bases from J; bases unmatched to any gene: 1. CDR1 and CDR2 from the germline V gene are SGHRS and YFSETQ. CDR3 length: 13 residues. The CDR3 DNA reads TGCGCCAGCAGCTTCGGGACTAGCTACGAGCAGTACTTC. Its protein product is CASSFGTSYEQYF.

This clonotype was recorded at least ten times. The chain couples TRBV21-1 to TRBJ2-3; the table calls TRBD2, which could not be checked here. TRBV21-1 is a documented pseudogene. The CDR3 totals 16 residues. CDR3 loop: CASSRVSGRLKDTQYF. The DNA of the CDR3 is TGTGCCAGCAGCAGAGTTAGCGGGAGACTTAAAGATACGCAGTATTTT.

This clonotype was counted at least ten times. The rearrangement joins TRBV5-1 to TRBJ2-1; weak D call: TRBD1 (6 bases). The CDR3 is 16 amino acids. CDR1 and CDR2 from the germline V gene are SGHRS and YFSETQ. The germline V and J ends were trimmed by 4 bases and 5 bases, with 19 bases remaining between them. CDR3 DNA: TGCGCCAGCAGCCCTATTCCGGGACACATTAACAATGAGCAGTTCTTC. It yields the protein CASSPIPGHINNEQFF.

In its sample, this clonotype was seen many times. The chain couples TRBV5-1 to TRBJ1-1; a possible D gene is TRBD1 (5 bases). This CDR3 region has 15 residues. Germline V CDR1 and CDR2: SGHRS, YFSETQ. V lost 0 bases, J lost 1 base, and 10 bases lay in between. The CDR3 here is CASSLGDGSNTEAFF. For the CDR3, the DNA is TGCGCCAGCAGCTTGGGGGACGGTTCGAACACTGAAGCTTTCTTT.

This clonotype came up many times. The V call is TRBV7-2, the J call TRBJ2-1, with D possibly matching TRBD2 (7 bases). Trimming removed 5 bases at V and 6 bases at J, with 11 bases between. Germline CDR1 and CDR2: SGHTA and FQGNSA. The CDR3 runs to 13 residues. CDR3 region: CASSKRGGNEQFF. CDR3 nucleotide sequence: TGTGCCAGCAGCAAAAGGGGGGGCAATGAGCAGTTCTTC.

On this clonotype: Being one base from a much bigger clone, this may be a read error. V usage is TRBV12-3 or TRBV12-4 and J usage is TRBJ1-1; TRBD1 might be the D (6 bases). This CDR3 spans 17 amino acids. CDR3 coding DNA: TGTGCCAACAGTTTAGTCGATGTCGCAGGGGTAAACACTGAAGCTTTCTTT. Its protein product is CANSLVDVAGVNTEAFF.

This clonotype was found many times. V and J are TRBV7-2 and TRBJ2-5; no definite D call. Deletions cut 5 bases from V and 4 bases from J, with 14 bases between. CDR1 and CDR2 from the germline V gene are SGHTA and FQGNSA. The CDR3 has 14 amino acids. CDR3 loop: CASSPTTQRETQYF. The CDR3, as DNA: TGTGCCAGCAGCCCTACGACACAGCGAGAGACCCAGTACTTC. Complete variable domain (other parts from reference TRBV7-2 and TRBJ2-5): GAGVSQSPSNKVTEKGKDVELRCDPISGHTALYWYRQSLGQGLEFLIYFQGNSAPDKSGLPSDRFSAERTGGSVSTLTIQRTQQEDSAVYLCASSPTTQRETQYFGPGTRLLVL.

This clonotype was found many times. V and J are TRBV7-2 and TRBJ2-7, with a tentative D call TRBD1 (6 bases). This CDR3 has 12 amino acids. Trimming took 7 bases from V and 5 from J, leaving 12 bases between them. The germline V gene encodes CDR1 SGHTA and CDR2 FQGNSA. The CDR3 loop reads CASTPQGHEQYF. In DNA, the CDR3 is TGTGCCAGCACTCCACAGGGACACGAGCAGTACTTC. The complete variable domain, with remaining parts taken from reference TRBV7-2 and TRBJ2-7, reads GAGVSQSPSNKVTEKGKDVELRCDPISGHTALYWYRQSLGQGLEFLIYFQGNSAPDKSGLPSDRFSAERTGGSVSTLTIQRTQQEDSAVYLCASTPQGHEQYFGPGTRLTVT.

This clonotype has at least ten counts. The chain joins TRBV21-1 to TRBJ2-1. TRBV21-1 corresponds to a pseudogene. This CDR3 comprises 15 residues. The CDR3 is CASSKHFGAWNEQFF. CDR3 sequence (DNA): TGTGCCAGCAGCAAACATTTTGGAGCGTGGAATGAGCAGTTCTTC.

Many counts were recorded for this clonotype. The chain is built from TRBV10-3 and TRBJ2-2; TRBD1 might be the D (6 bases). V gave up 0 bases and J gave up 0 bases, with 17 bases separating them. This CDR3 is built from 19 residues. Looked up from germline, CDR1 is ENHRY and CDR2 is SYGVKD. CDR3 nucleotides: TGTGCCATCAGTGAGTCAGGCAGGGGCGCCTTCGCGAACACCGGGGAGCTGTTTTTT. Translation: CAISESGRGAFANTGELFF.

The sample holds many counts of this clonotype. The chain links TRBV5-1 to TRBJ2-7; D is uncertain. V was clipped by 0 bases and J by 2 bases, with 9 bases between them. Germline CDR1 is SGHRS and CDR2 is YFSETQ. This CDR3 contains 14 residues. The CDR3 region is CASSLGLVTYEQYF. The CDR3 DNA follows: TGCGCCAGCAGCTTGGGGTTGGTAACCTACGAGCAGTACTTC. Drawing the rest from reference TRBV5-1 and TRBJ2-7, the complete variable domain is KAGVTQTPRYLIKTRGQQVTLSCSPISGHRSVSWYQQTPGQGLQFLFEYFSETQRNKGNFPGRFSGRQFSNSRSEMNVSTLELGDSALYLCASSLGLVTYEQYFGPGTRLTVT.

The table lists this clonotype with many counts. This rearrangement joins TRBV6-5 to TRBJ2-3; 10 nucleotides agree with TRBD2. Losses at the gene ends were 0 bases for V and 6 bases for J; bases not matched to a gene: 6. Germline V gene sequence: CDR1 MNHEY, CDR2 SVGAGI. The CDR3 sequence is 16 residues long. CDR3 region: CASSYSPAGGRDTQYF. The CDR3 coding sequence is TGTGCCAGCAGTTACTCTCCAGCGGGGGGGCGCGATACGCAGTATTTT.

This clonotype was seen at least ten times. The CDR3 protein is CASSLSTEYGYTF. For the CDR3, the DNA is TGTGCCAGCAGCCTATCGACTGAATATGGCTACACCTTC. The V call is TRBV12-3 or TRBV12-4, the J call TRBJ1-2, with D unresolved. This CDR3 is 13 amino acids long. The ends were cut back, 6 bases at V and 5 bases at J, with 13 bases in the middle.